This T cell receptor beta chain derives from a study of blood T cell repertoires in COVID-19. The overall study: The analysed material was cDNA or gDNA that came from T cells, B-cell-depleted T cells, or PBMCs.

Germline V gene sequence: CDR1 MNHEY, CDR2 SVGAGI. The CDR3 extends over 13 amino acids. The V gene lost 7 bases and the J gene lost 4 bases, with 13 bases spanning the gap. Followed over time, Seattle patients had been enrolled while infection was active. Per the authors' pipeline: How many nucleated cells were present was estimated from reference gene primer amplification. Profiled with immunoSEQ multiplex PCR; TCRdb holds only in-frame clones, not every one. That table supplies the V and J calls and clone size; D and trimming were determined from the DNA. The profile shows around 300,000 clones, 75% to 90% of them singletons.

V usage is TRBV6-5 and J usage is TRBJ1-2; D uncertain. Sequencing was done on a sample of peripheral blood. The sequence was obtained from a woman aged 45 to 65 with COVID-19, enrolled during active disease. The CDR3 here is CASTTTDTYGYTF. In nucleotides, the CDR3 is TGTGCCAGCACTACAACAGATACCTATGGCTACACCTTC.